The 21 T cell receptor beta chains in this list originate from one sample, sequenced in a study of T cell responses to AZD1222 COVID-19 vaccine. Sequenced by immunoSEQ multiplex PCR; TCRdb stores in-frame clones only, minus some. The profile shows 130,000 to 150,000 clones, around 87% of them singletons. Sequencing used peripheral blood, obtained on day 0 of AZD1222 vaccination. Every receptor here comes from an adult in good health.

The chain couples TRBV7-2 to TRBJ1-5; no reliable D call. V was pared by 0 bases and J by 2 bases, with 11 bases between. Germline loops: CDR1 SGHTA, CDR2 FQGNSA. There are 16 residues in the CDR3. This CDR3 reads CASSLAFSGGNQPQHF. CDR3 coding DNA: TGTGCCAGCAGCTTAGCGTTCTCTGGGGGCAATCAGCCCCAGCATTTT.

The J gene is TRBJ1-2, the V gene TRBV2; unclear D gene. Germline lookup yields CDR1 SNHLY and CDR2 FYNNEI. Trimming removed 5 bases from V and 8 bases from J, with 21 bases in between. The CDR3 is 15 residues long. CDR3 in amino acids: CASSPPAHLAEGYTF. DNA of the CDR3: TGTGCCAGCAGTCCCCCTGCACACCTTGCGGAGGGCTACACCTTC.

This chain joins TRBV12-3 or TRBV12-4 and TRBJ1-1, with a tentative D call TRBD1 (6 bases). This CDR3 is built from 12 residues. V lost 3 bases, J lost 11 bases, and 13 bases lay in between. Here the CDR3 reads CASSFFGGSAFF. CDR3 nucleotides: TGTGCCAGCAGTTTTTTTGGGGGCAGTGCTTTCTTT.

V and J are TRBV3-1 (or the pseudogene TRBV3-2) and TRBJ1-1; no definite D call. Per germline, CDR1 LGHDT and CDR2 YNNKEL (reference sequence). Trimming pared 2 bases from V and 5 bases from J, leaving 18 bases between. The CDR3 has 16 residues. DNA for the CDR3: TGTGCCAGCAGCCAATTCTTGCAAGGTAGTAGAACTGAAGCTTTCTTT. The encoded protein is CASSQFLQGSRTEAFF.

V is TRBV30 and J is TRBJ1-5; no clear D gene. The CDR3 length is 13 residues. Germline values: CDR1 GTSNPN, CDR2 SVGIG (reference sequence). V was shortened by 2 bases and J by 4 bases, with 9 bases between the two germline ends. CDR3 bases: TGTGCCTGGAGTAAAATGGAGAATCAGCCCCAGCATTTT. It encodes CAWSKMENQPQHF.

This sequence joins TRBV4-1 and TRBJ1-2; D unresolved. Trimming removed 2 bases from V and 5 bases from J, with 12 bases in between. The CDR3 extends over 14 amino acids. Germline CDR1 is MGHRA and CDR2 is YSYEKL. The CDR3 DNA sequence: TGCGCCAGCAGCCAAATCTCCGATGCTTATGGCTACACCTTC. This codes for CASSQISDAYGYTF.

This rearrangement joins TRBV6-5 to TRBJ2-1; TRBD2 is a possible D gene (6 bases). Trimming removed 6 bases at V and 0 bases at J, with 12 bases between. CDR1 and CDR2 from the germline V gene are MNHEY and SVGAGI. The CDR3 has 15 amino acids. The CDR3 DNA follows: TGTGCCAGCAGGGTCGGGAGTAACTCCTACAATGAGCAGTTCTTC. This encodes CASRVGSNSYNEQFF.

This clone has a single count. The V and J genes are TRBV19 and TRBJ1-2; 9 nucleotides match TRBD1. From germline, CDR1 is LNHDA and CDR2 SQIVND (reference sequence). The CDR3 sequence is 15 residues long. The J segment lost 8 bases and the V segment lost 6 bases, leaving 13 bases of the junction unmatched. CDR3 sequence reads: CASRITGGASRGYTF. CDR3 bases: TGTGCCAGTAGAATTACAGGGGGCGCGTCGAGGGGCTACACCTTC. The variable domain in full, with the rest retrieved from reference TRBV19 and TRBJ1-2, is DGGITQSPKYLFRKEGQNVTLSCEQNLNHDAMYWYRQDPGQGLRLIYYSQIVNDFQKGDIAEGYSVSREKKESFPLTVTSAQKNPTAFYLCASRITGGASRGYTFGSGTRLTVV.

V is TRBV10-3 and J is TRBJ2-1, with TRBD2 as a possible D gene (5 bases). Germline V gene data show CDR1 as ENHRY and CDR2 as SYGVKD. V lost 6 bases to trimming and J lost 6 bases, with 12 bases between them. This CDR3 comprises 13 residues. The CDR3, as DNA: TGTGCCATCAGCGATCGGGGATTCAATGAGCAGTTCTTC. Translating it yields CAISDRGFNEQFF.

The chain couples TRBV5-6 to TRBJ1-5; D perhaps matches TRBD1 (5 bases). The germline CDR1 and CDR2 sequences are SGHDT and YYEEEE. The CDR3 sequence is 16 residues long. V was clipped by 3 bases and J by 4 bases, with 17 bases between them. The DNA for the CDR3 is TGTGCCAGCAGCTCTTACCGGACAAGTATTAATCAGCCCCAGCATTTT. It is translated as CASSSYRTSINQPQHF.

This CDR3 is CASSLSPGTDTQYF. The CDR3 DNA reads TGTGCCAGCAGTTTATCACCCGGCACAGATACGCAGTATTTT. The J gene is TRBJ2-3, the V gene TRBV28; no firm D call. CDR3 length: 14 amino acids. V lost 1 base to trimming and J lost 1 base, with 6 bases between them. Germline values: CDR1 MDHEN, CDR2 SYDVKM.

The genes are TRBV27 and TRBJ1-1; D uncertain. The germline V gene has CDR1 MNHEY and CDR2 SMNVEV (reference sequence). Between the trimmed V and J ends, which lost 4 bases and 1 base, there was a span of 10 bases. The CDR3 has 14 amino acids. This CDR3 reads CASSWSGSNTEAFF. The CDR3, as DNA: TGTGCCAGCAGTTGGTCCGGATCGAACACTGAAGCTTTCTTT.

The chain links TRBV19 to TRBJ1-5, with TRBD1 as a possible D gene (6 bases). The CDR3 loop spans 15 amino acids. The germline V gene encodes CDR1 LNHDA and CDR2 SQIVND (reference sequence). Between the trimmed V and J ends, which lost 7 bases and 6 bases, there was a span of 19 bases. In nucleotides, the CDR3 is TGTGCCAGTACCACTTCGGGGGGGGCGGTTCAGCCCCAGCATTTT. Translation gives CASTTSGGAVQPQHF.

The chain has TRBV4-1 and TRBJ2-7; tentatively, D is TRBD2 (5 bases). Deletions cut 0 bases from V and 0 bases from J, with 15 bases between. Germline CDR1 and CDR2: MGHRA and YSYEKL. The CDR3 extends over 17 amino acids. CDR3 nucleotide sequence: TGCGCCAGCAGCCAAGAAAACTTCAGAGGGATCTCCTACGAGCAGTACTTC. Protein product: CASSQENFRGISYEQYF.

The rearrangement links TRBV20-1 to TRBJ1-1; D uncertain. Germline values: CDR1 DFQATT, CDR2 SNEGSKA (reference sequence). V lost 2 bases and J lost 10, with 11 bases in between. The CDR3 length is 11 residues. CDR3 in amino acids: CSARNREAAFF. CDR3 in DNA: TGCAGTGCTAGAAATCGGGAGGCAGCTTTCTTT.

This rearrangement joins TRBV19 to TRBJ2-1, with D possibly being TRBD2 (5 bases). Germline V gene lookup returns CDR1 LNHDA and CDR2 SQIVND (reference sequence). The CDR3 extends over 12 amino acids. V lost 8 bases and J 2 bases, leaving 7 bases between the germline ends. DNA of the CDR3: TGTGCCAGTCGGGGAACCTACAATGAGCAGTTCTTC. Residues: CASRGTYNEQFF.

The DNA of the CDR3 is TGTGCCAGCAGTGGGACAGGGGGCGCGTCGGGTGGGGCTTTCTTT. Residues: CASSGTGGASGGAFF. V and J are TRBV6-6 and TRBJ1-1, with 12 bases aligning to TRBD1. CDR1 is MNHNY and CDR2 is SVGAGI in the germline V gene (reference sequence). The V and J ends lost 5 bases and 11 bases, in that order; junction bases with no gene match: 12. This CDR3 is 15 amino acids long.

This chain joins TRBV7-9 and TRBJ2-7; 13 nucleotides match TRBD2. V shed 5 bases, J shed 10 bases, and the junction held 11 bases outside the gene matches. The germline V gene encodes CDR1 SEHNR and CDR2 FQNEAQ (reference sequence). The CDR3 is 15 residues long. CDR3 nucleotide sequence: TGTGCCAGCAGCCACGCCGGGACTAGCGGGGATTCTCAGTACTTC. Its translation: CASSHAGTSGDSQYF.

As regards this clone: The germline gene is not matched at one end of the junction; a read error may be the cause. The chain has TRBV18 and TRBJ2-1; 8 bases fit TRBD2. CDR1 is KGHSH, CDR2 LQKENI, per germline. The CDR3 is made up of 11 amino acids. The CDR3 DNA reads TGTACCAGCTCGGGGGGGAGTGAGCAGTTCTTC. It specifies CTSSGGSEQFF.

The rearrangement links TRBV10-1 to TRBJ1-2, with D possibly TRBD1 on 5 matching bases. Trimming stripped 6 bases from V and 4 bases from J, with 21 bases between. The germline CDR1 and CDR2 sequences are WNHNN and SYGVQD (reference sequence). The CDR3 contains 16 residues. The CDR3 loop reads CASSEKDTFIAYGYTF. CDR3 DNA sequence: TGCGCCAGCAGCGAGAAGGACACATTCATTGCCTATGGCTACACCTTC.

This chain connects TRBV5-1 to TRBJ2-7; D is perhaps TRBD1 (5 bases). V lost 3 bases and J 2 bases, leaving 6 bases between the germline ends. This CDR3 contains 12 residues. Germline CDR1 SGHRS, CDR2 YFSETQ. The chain's CDR3 is CASSSDTYEQYF. Here the CDR3 DNA reads TGCGCCAGCAGCTCGGACACCTACGAGCAGTACTTC.